The rows below give T cell receptor beta chains drawn from one sample of a study of blood T cell repertoires in COVID-19. Sequencing used immunoSEQ multiplex PCR; TCRdb keeps in-frame clones, though not all of them. The table lists more than 85,000 clones, roughly 92% of them singletons. The sequenced sample consisted of peripheral blood. Receptor source: a man between 65 and 79 years old with acute or convalescent COVID-19. The CDR3 runs from the conserved cysteine through the conserved F or W. A D gene is named only where the DNA matches it firmly. Clone size is not always given. Where it is, it says once, few, many or a class for expanded clones.

V: TRBV7-2; size: -; J: TRBJ2-3; D: TRBD2; DNA: TGTGCCACAACTAGCGGGGGGAGATTCACAGATACGCAGTATTTT; CDR3: CATTSGGRFTDTQYF
V: TRBV6-5; size: -; J: TRBJ1-5; D: -; DNA: TGTGCCAGCAGTTACGGAGGAGGCAATCAGCCCCAGCATTTT; CDR3: CASSYGGGNQPQHF
V: TRBV2; size: -; J: TRBJ1-4; D: -; DNA: TGTGCCAGAAGAGGGGTTAGGGGAGGGGAAAAACTGTTTTTT; CDR3: CARRGVRGGEKLFF
V: TRBV5-1; size: -; J: TRBJ1-5; D: -; DNA: TGCGCCAGCAGTCCCGGGGATAGCAATCAGCCCCAGCATTTT; CDR3: CASSPGDSNQPQHF
V: TRBV6-6; size: -; J: TRBJ1-5; D: TRBD1; DNA: TGTGCCAGCAGTTACATGGGACAGTCCAATCAGCCCCAGCATTTT; CDR3: CASSYMGQSNQPQHF
V: TRBV5-1; size: few; J: TRBJ1-1; D: -; DNA: TGCGCCAGCAGCTTGGGGCAGGTTGTCACTGAAGCTTTCTTT; CDR3: CASSLGQVVTEAFF
V: TRBV27; size: -; J: TRBJ1-5; D: -; DNA: TGTGCCAGCAGTTTACGGGTCGGACAGCCCCAGCATTTT; CDR3: CASSLRVGQPQHF
V: TRBV5-1; size: -; J: TRBJ2-7; D: -; DNA: TGCGCCAGCAGGGAGAAGTCCCAGCAGTACTTC; CDR3: CASREKSQQYF
V: TRBV7-3; size: -; J: TRBJ2-1; D: TRBD2; DNA: TGTGCCAGCAGCCTCCCGGGACTAGCGGGAACTGAGCAGTTCTTC; CDR3: CASSLPGLAGTEQFF
V: TRBV28; size: -; J: TRBJ2-5; D: TRBD2; DNA: TGTGCCAGCAGTTTGCTAGCGGGAGCCAAGACCCAGTACTTC; CDR3: CASSLLAGAKTQYF
V: TRBV5-5; size: -; J: TRBJ2-3; D: -; DNA: TGTGCCAGCAGCTCGGGTCGTCTGGCAGATACGCAGTATTTT; CDR3: CASSSGRLADTQYF
V: TRBV6-2/TRBV6-3; size: -; J: TRBJ2-1; D: TRBD2; DNA: TGTGCCAGCAGTTATCCCCGACTAGCGGGAGACATTGAGCAGTTCTTC; CDR3: CASSYPRLAGDIEQFF
V: TRBV10-1; size: -; J: TRBJ2-2; D: -; DNA: TGCGCCAGCAGACCGCGTACCGGGGAGCTGTTTTTT; CDR3: CASRPRTGELFF
V: TRBV6-5; size: -; J: TRBJ1-2; D: TRBD1; DNA: TGTGCCAGCAGTTACTCTTCGGGACAGGGAATCTATGGCTACACCTTC; CDR3: CASSYSSGQGIYGYTF
V: TRBV30; size: -; J: TRBJ2-6; D: -; DNA: TGTGCCTGGAGTCTACCAGGGCCTGGTAGCTCTGGGGCCAACGTCCTGACTTTC; CDR3: CAWSLPGPGSSGANVLTF
V: TRBV5-1; size: -; J: TRBJ2-2; D: -; DNA: TGCGCCAGCAGCTTTTGGGGAGACGCCGGGGAGCTGTTTTTT; CDR3: CASSFWGDAGELFF